Listed below are T cell receptor beta chains from one sample, sequenced in a study of Ad26.COV2.S vaccination and SARS-CoV-2 variants. The assay was immunoSEQ multiplex PCR, and TCRdb's table has in-frame clones only and misses some. The sample lists fewer than 100,000 clones, approximately 86% occurring once. Material: peripheral blood, obtained after recovery from COVID-19. These receptor sequences come from a human donor who had recovered from COVID-19. CDR3s include the opening cysteine and the closing phenylalanine or tryptophan. The D gene is left open where the match is weak. Only some rows state a clone size, as once, few, many or a class for expanded clones.

TRBV2,.,TRBJ2-1,.,16,CASTQGAGLSYNEQFF,TGTGCCAGCACCCAGGGAGCGGGCCTTTCCTACAATGAGCAGTTCTTC
TRBV5-1,.,TRBJ1-2,.,14,CASSPGQQVHGYTF,TGCGCCAGCAGCCCTGGACAGCAAGTACATGGCTACACCTTC
TRBV6-6,.,TRBJ2-2,.,16,CASSPYRRPSYGELFF,TGTGCCAGCAGTCCATATCGTCGTCCATCGTACGGGGAGCTGTTTTTT
TRBV28,.,TRBJ2-5,.,12,CASRIGQETQYF,TGTGCCAGCAGAATAGGCCAAGAGACCCAGTACTTC
TRBV7-8,.,TRBJ1-6,many,15,CASSPLEGGGSPLHF,TGTGCCAGCAGCCCCCTAGAAGGGGGTGGGTCACCCCTCCACTTT
TRBV28,TRBD1,TRBJ2-5,.,14,CASSPRTGVQTQYF,TGTGCCAGCAGTCCACGGACAGGCGTGCAGACCCAGTACTTC
TRBV9,.,TRBJ1-6,medium-sized,15,CASSVAPQRNSPLHF,TGTGCCAGCAGCGTAGCCCCGCAGCGCAATTCACCCCTCCACTTT
TRBV29-1,TRBD1,TRBJ2-7,once,13,CSVEDRATYEQYF,TGCAGCGTAGAAGACAGGGCGACCTACGAGCAGTACTTC
TRBV5-6,.,TRBJ2-7,.,13,CASSLVSGYEQYF,TGTGCCAGCAGCTTGGTATCGGGGTACGAGCAGTACTTC
TRBV9,.,TRBJ2-1,.,16,CASSRGTPNSGNEQFF,TGTGCCAGCAGTAGGGGAACACCGAACTCCGGGAATGAGCAGTTCTTC
TRBV29-1,.,TRBJ1-1,.,15,CSVRTLFQGNTEAFF,TGCAGCGTCCGGACGTTGTTTCAGGGGAACACTGAAGCTTTCTTT
TRBV11-2,.,TRBJ2-7,.,11,CASSPGFAQYF,TGTGCCAGCAGCCCCGGGTTTGCGCAGTACTTC
TRBV7-9,TRBD1,TRBJ1-1,.,17,CASSSTGGQGPLEEAFF,TGTGCCAGCAGCTCTACCGGGGGACAGGGCCCTTTAGAGGAAGCTTTCTTT
TRBV6-1,.,TRBJ2-4,.,11,CASSDTVPQYF,TGTGCCAGCAGTGATACGGTCCCACAGTACTTC
TRBV11-2,TRBD2,TRBJ2-7,.,15,CASSSRTSVAYEQYF,TGTGCCAGCAGCTCCCGGACTAGCGTGGCCTACGAGCAGTACTTC
TRBV21-1,.,TRBJ2-7,.,16,CASSLSRTGCSYEQYF,TGTGCCAGCAGCCTAAGCCGGACAGGGTGTTCCTACGAGCAGTACTTC
TRBV28,.,TRBJ2-5,.,12,CASSLIQETQYF,TGTGCCAGCAGTTTAATCCAAGAGACCCAGTACTTC
TRBV7-8,.,TRBJ2-7,once,14,CASSGDRGLYEQYF,TGTGCCAGCAGCGGCGACCGGGGGCTCTACGAGCAGTACTTC
TRBV10-3,TRBD2,TRBJ2-1,few,15,CAISEGAGDHNEQFF,TGTGCCATCAGTGAAGGAGCGGGAGATCACAATGAGCAGTTCTTC
TRBV25-1,.,TRBJ1-1,.,14,CASSELPANTEAFF,TGTGCCAGCAGTGAATTGCCAGCGAACACTGAAGCTTTCTTT
TRBV28,TRBD1,TRBJ2-7,.,15,CASSLDRVASYEQYF,TGTGCCAGCAGTTTAGACAGGGTGGCCTCCTACGAGCAGTACTTC
TRBV6-5,.,TRBJ1-2,.,13,CASTLRGGDGYTF,TGTGCCAGCACCCTCCGCGGGGGTGATGGCTACACCTTC
TRBV16,TRBD1,TRBJ1-4,.,17,CASSQPGQGANDEKLFF,TGTGCCAGCAGCCAACCGGGACAGGGGGCGAATGATGAAAAACTGTTTTTT
TRBV9,.,TRBJ1-6,.,15,CASSVRAQADSPLHF,TGTGCCAGCAGCGTCCGGGCCCAGGCCGACTCACCCCTCCACTTT
TRBV7-9,.,TRBJ1-2,few,14,CASSRDTPNYGYTF,TGTGCCAGCAGCCGGGACACCCCTAACTATGGCTACACCTTC
TRBV5-4,.,TRBJ2-7,.,14,CASSLGVGTGEQYF,TGTGCCAGCAGCCTAGGGGTGGGTACGGGCGAGCAGTACTTC
TRBV4-2,.,TRBJ2-7,once,15,CASSHSESGPYEQYF,TGTGCCAGCAGCCATTCCGAATCGGGTCCCTACGAGCAGTACTTC
TRBV7-2,.,TRBJ2-7,.,15,CASSLAGTLTYEQYF,TGTGCCAGCAGCTTGGCGGGAACTCTAACCTACGAGCAGTACTTC
TRBV7-3,.,TRBJ2-5,.,14,CASSSGRDSGTQYF,TGTGCCAGCAGCTCCGGACGCGACTCAGGGACCCAGTACTTC
TRBV12-3/TRBV12-4,.,TRBJ2-5,.,13,CASSPPTRETQYF,TGTGCCAGCAGTCCCCCGACTAGAGAGACCCAGTACTTC
TRBV2,.,TRBJ2-5,.,16,CASSETGRAGQETQYF,TGTGCCAGCAGTGAGACAGGCAGGGCTGGACAAGAGACCCAGTACTTC
TRBV4-3,.,TRBJ1-2,.,17,CASSQNTAGANNYGYTF,TGCGCCAGCAGCCAAAATACAGCCGGAGCTAATAACTATGGCTACACCTTC
TRBV5-6,TRBD2,TRBJ2-3,.,16,CASSLGGTSGRNTQYF,TGTGCCAGCAGCCTGGGCGGGACTAGCGGGAGAAATACGCAGTATTTT
TRBV6-5,.,TRBJ2-1,.,14,CASSYRQFAPEQFF,TGTGCCAGCAGTTACAGACAGTTCGCACCTGAGCAGTTCTTC
TRBV28,.,TRBJ1-4,.,14,CASSFLAANEKLFF,TGTGCCAGCAGTTTTTTAGCCGCTAATGAAAAACTGTTTTTT